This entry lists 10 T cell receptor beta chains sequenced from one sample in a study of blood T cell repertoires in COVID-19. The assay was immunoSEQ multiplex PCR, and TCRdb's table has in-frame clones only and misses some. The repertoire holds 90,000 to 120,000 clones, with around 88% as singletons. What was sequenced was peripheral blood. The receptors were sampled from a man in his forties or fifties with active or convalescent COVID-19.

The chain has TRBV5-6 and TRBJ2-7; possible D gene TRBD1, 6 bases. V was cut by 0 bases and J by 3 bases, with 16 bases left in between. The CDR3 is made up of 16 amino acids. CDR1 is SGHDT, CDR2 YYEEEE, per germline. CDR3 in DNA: TGTGCCAGCAGCTTGGGACAGGTTAACGGGATCTACGAGCAGTACTTC. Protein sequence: CASSLGQVNGIYEQYF.

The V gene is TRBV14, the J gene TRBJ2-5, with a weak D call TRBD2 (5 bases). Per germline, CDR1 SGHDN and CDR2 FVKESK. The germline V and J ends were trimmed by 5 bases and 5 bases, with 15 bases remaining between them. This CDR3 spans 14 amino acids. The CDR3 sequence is CASSTRTGGETQYF. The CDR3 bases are TGTGCCAGCAGCACCCGGACCGGCGGGGAGACCCAGTACTTC. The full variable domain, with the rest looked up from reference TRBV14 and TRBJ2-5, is EAGVTQFPSHSVIEKGQTVTLRCDPISGHDNLYWYRRVMGKEIKFLLHFVKESKQDESGMPNNRFLAERTGGTYSTLKVQPAELEDSGVYFCASSTRTGGETQYFGPGTRLLVL.

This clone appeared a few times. The CDR3, as DNA: TGTGCCAGCAGTTCAGGGGGTCGCGGCTACACCTTC. Its translation is CASSSGGRGYTF. The chain recombines TRBV28 with TRBJ1-2; 7 nucleotides line up with TRBD1. V trimming: 4 bases; J trimming: 8 bases; junction bases outside the gene matches: 4. Germline V gene sequence: CDR1 MDHEN, CDR2 SYDVKM. The CDR3 length is 12 residues.

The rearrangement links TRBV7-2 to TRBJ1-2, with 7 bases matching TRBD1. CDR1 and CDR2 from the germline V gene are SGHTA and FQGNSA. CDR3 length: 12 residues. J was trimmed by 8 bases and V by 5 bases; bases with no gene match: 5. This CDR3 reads CASSQTGEGYTF. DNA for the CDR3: TGTGCCAGCAGCCAAACAGGGGAGGGCTACACCTTC.

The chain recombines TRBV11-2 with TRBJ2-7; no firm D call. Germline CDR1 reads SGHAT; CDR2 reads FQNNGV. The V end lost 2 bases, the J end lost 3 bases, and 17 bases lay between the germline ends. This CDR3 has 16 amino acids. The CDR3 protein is CASSLIPGSSIYEQYF. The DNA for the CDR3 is TGTGCCAGCAGCTTAATCCCTGGCAGTTCGATCTACGAGCAGTACTTC. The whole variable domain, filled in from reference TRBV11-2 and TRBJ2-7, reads EAGVAQSPRYKIIEKRQSVAFWCNPISGHATLYWYQQILGQGPKLLIQFQNNGVVDDSQLPKDRFSAERLKGVDSTLKIQPAKLEDSAVYLCASSLIPGSSIYEQYFGPGTRLTVT.

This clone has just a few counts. Written as DNA, the CDR3 is TGTGCCAGCAGCGAAGCGAGGGCAGAAAGGGCGTTAGAGACCCAGTACTTC. Its translation is CASSEARAERALETQYF. V gene TRBV7-2 combines with J gene TRBJ2-5, with D perhaps matching TRBD2 (5 bases). Deletions cut 5 bases from V and 4 bases from J, with 23 bases between. CDR1 and CDR2 (germline): SGHTA, FQGNSA. This CDR3 region has 17 residues.

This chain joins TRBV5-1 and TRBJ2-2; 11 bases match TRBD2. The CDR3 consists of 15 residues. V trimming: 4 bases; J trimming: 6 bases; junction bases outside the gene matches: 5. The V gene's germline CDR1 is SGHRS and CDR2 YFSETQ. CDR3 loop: CASSAGTSGPGELFF. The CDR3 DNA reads TGCGCCAGCAGCGCTGGGACTAGCGGACCCGGGGAGCTGTTTTTT. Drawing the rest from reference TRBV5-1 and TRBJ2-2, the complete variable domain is KAGVTQTPRYLIKTRGQQVTLSCSPISGHRSVSWYQQTPGQGLQFLFEYFSETQRNKGNFPGRFSGRQFSNSRSEMNVSTLELGDSALYLCASSAGTSGPGELFFGEGSRLTVL.

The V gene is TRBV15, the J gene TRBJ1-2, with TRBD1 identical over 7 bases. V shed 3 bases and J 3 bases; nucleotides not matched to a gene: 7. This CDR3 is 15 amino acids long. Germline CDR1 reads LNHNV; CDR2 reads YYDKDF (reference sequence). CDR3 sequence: CATSSRPGTDYGYTF. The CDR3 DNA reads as TGTGCCACCAGCAGCCGACCAGGGACAGACTATGGCTACACCTTC.

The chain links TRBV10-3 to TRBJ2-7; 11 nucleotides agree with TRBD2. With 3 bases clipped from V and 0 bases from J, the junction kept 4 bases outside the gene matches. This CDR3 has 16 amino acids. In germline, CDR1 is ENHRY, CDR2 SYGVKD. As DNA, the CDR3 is TGTGCCATCAGTGATTATACTAGCGGGAGCTCCTACGAGCAGTACTTC. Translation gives CAISDYTSGSSYEQYF.

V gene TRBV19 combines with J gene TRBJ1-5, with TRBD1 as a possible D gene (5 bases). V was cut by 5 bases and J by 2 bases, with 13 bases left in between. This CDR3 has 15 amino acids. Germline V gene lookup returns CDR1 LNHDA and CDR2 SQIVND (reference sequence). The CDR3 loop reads CASSVDRGGNQPQHF. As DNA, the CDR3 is TGTGCCAGTAGTGTTGACAGAGGAGGCAATCAGCCCCAGCATTTT.